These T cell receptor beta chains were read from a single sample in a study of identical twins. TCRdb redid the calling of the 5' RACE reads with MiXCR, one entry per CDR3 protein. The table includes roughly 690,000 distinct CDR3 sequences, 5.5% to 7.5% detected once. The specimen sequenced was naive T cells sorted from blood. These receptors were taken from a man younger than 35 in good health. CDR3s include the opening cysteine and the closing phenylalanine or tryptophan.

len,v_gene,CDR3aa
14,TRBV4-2,CASSPRQENEKLFF
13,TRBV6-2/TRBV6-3,CASSRQSWETQYF
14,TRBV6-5,CASSNRDLNTEAFF
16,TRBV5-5,CASSLLSSSSYNEQFF
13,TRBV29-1,CSVMRDPGETQYF
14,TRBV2,CASSVRGSNQPQHF
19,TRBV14,CASSQDSAAGQGKADTQYF
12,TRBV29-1,CSVMGGDYGYTF
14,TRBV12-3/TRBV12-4,CASSFKGGNTEAFF
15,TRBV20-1,CSANPVTLAKNIQYF
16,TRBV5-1,CASSVRLETFTDTQYF
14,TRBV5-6,CASSRDYSGNTIYF
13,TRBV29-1,CSVRSHSNQPQHF
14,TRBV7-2,CASSRTYREDTQYF
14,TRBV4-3,CASSQAGTWNEQFF
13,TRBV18,CASSPTRSGEQFF
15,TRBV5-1,CASSLEDRNTGELFF
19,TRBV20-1,CSARGDRGPPRSYNSPLHF
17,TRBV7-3,CASSFRPSGRLVNEQFF
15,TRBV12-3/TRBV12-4,CASSLRRTGNQPQHF
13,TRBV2,CASSLRSNNEQFF
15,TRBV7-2,CASSPLQGGTYEQYF
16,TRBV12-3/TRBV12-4,CASSLTDSPNTGELFF
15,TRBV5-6,CASSSQGGGYNEQFF
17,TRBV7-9,CASSLDYGGRSYNEQFF
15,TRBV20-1,CSAPEGTSGRDTQYF
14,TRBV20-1,CSARGTSGQETQYF
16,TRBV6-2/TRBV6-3,CASSYSLELSYNEQFF